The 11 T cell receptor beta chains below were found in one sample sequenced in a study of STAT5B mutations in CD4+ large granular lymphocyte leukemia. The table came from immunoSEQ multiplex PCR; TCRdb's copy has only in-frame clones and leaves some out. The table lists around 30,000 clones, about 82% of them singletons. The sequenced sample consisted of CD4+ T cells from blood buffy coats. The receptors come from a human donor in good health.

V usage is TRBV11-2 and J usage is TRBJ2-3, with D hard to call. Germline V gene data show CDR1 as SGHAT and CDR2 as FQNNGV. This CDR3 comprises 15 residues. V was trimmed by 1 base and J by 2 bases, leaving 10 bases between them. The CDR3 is CASSLGWAATDTQYF. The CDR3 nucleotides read TGTGCCAGCAGCTTAGGTTGGGCAGCCACAGATACGCAGTATTTT.

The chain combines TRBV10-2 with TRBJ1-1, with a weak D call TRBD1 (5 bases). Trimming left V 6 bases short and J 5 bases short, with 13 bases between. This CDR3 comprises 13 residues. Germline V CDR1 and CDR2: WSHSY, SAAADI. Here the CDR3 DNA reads TGCGCCAGCAGCATACGGGACCCGACTGAAGCTTTCTTT. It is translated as CASSIRDPTEAFF.

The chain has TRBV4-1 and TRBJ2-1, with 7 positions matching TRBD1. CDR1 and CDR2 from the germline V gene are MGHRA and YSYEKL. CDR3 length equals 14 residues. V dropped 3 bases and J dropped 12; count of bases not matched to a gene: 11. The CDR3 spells CASSQVGTALGQFF. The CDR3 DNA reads TGCGCCAGCAGCCAGGTGGGGACAGCCCTTGGGCAGTTCTTC.

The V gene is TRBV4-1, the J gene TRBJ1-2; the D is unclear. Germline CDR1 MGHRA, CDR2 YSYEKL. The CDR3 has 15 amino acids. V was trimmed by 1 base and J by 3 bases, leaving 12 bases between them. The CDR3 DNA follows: TGCGCCAGCAGCCAAGGAGGAGCGCTTCACTATGGCTACACCTTC. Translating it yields CASSQGGALHYGYTF.

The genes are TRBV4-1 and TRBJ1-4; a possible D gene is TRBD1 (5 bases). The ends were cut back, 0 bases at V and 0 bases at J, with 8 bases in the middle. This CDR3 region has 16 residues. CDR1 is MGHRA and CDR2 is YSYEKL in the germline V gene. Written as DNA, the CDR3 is TGCGCCAGCAGCCAAGATGGGGGGACAACTAATGAAAAACTGTTTTTT. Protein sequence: CASSQDGGTTNEKLFF.

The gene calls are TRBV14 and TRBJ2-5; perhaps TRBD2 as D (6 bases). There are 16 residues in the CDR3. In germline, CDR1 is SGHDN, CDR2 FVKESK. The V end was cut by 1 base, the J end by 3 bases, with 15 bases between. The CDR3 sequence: CASSQAFLRGKETQYF. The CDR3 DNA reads TGTGCCAGCAGCCAAGCATTTCTCCGCGGGAAAGAGACCCAGTACTTC.

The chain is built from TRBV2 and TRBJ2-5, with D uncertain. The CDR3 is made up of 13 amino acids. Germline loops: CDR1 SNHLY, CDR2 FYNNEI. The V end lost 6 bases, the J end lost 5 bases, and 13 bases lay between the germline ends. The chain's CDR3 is CASSRELGETQYF. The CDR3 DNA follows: TGTGCCAGCAGCCGCGAGCTGGGGGAGACCCAGTACTTC.

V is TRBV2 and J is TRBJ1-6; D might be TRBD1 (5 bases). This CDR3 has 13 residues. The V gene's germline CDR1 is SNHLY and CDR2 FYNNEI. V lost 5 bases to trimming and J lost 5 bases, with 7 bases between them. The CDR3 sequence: CASSKGNNSPLHF. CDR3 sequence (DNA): TGTGCCAGCAGTAAGGGGAATAATTCACCCCTCCACTTT.

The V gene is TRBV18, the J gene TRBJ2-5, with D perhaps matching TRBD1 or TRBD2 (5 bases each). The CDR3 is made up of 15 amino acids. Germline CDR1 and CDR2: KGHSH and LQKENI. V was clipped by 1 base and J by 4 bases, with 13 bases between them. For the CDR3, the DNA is TGTGCCAGCTCACCACGCGGGTACCAGGGAGAGACCCAGTACTTC. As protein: CASSPRGYQGETQYF.

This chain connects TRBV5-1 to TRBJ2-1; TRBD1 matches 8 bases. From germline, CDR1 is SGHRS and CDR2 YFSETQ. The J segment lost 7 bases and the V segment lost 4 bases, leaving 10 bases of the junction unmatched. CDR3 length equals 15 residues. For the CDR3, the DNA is TGCGCCAGCAGCCCTTTGACGGGACAGGCAAATGAGCAGTTCTTC. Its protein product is CASSPLTGQANEQFF.

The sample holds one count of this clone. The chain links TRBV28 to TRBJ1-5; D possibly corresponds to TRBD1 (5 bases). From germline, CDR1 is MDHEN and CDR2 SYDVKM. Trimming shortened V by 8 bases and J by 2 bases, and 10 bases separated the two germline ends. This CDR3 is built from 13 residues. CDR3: CASEAGRNQPQHF. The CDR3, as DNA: TGTGCCAGCGAGGCAGGGCGCAATCAGCCCCAGCATTTT. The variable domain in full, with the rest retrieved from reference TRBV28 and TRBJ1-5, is DVKVTQSSRYLVKRTGEKVFLECVQDMDHENMFWYRQDPGLGLRLIYFSYDVKMKEKGDIPEGYSVSREKKERFSLILESASTNQTSMYLCASEAGRNQPQHFGDGTRLSIL.